The sequence of this TCR beta chain was determined in a study of blood T cells in healthy people across ages. General observations from the study: Because sorting was not performed, PBMCs prevented conclusive naive versus antigen-experienced comparison. Measured against age, TCR beta diversity per million T cells decreased in a roughly linear manner.

The authors ran a second PCR of 7 to 11 cycles using a sample-barcoded 5' primer and a J-beta primer mix. TCRdb redid the calling of the 5' RACE reads with MiXCR, one entry per CDR3 protein. The repertoire holds about 1.4 million distinct CDR3 sequences, with 59% as singletons. Comments on this clonotype: What it binds is unknown.

Sequencing was performed on blood. The origin of this receptor is a man between 18 and 29 years old in good health.

CDR3 protein: CASSPQPTVISGANVLTF. The CDR3 bases are TGTGCCAGCAGCCCCCAGCCGACAGTAATCTCTGGGGCCAACGTCCTGACTTTC. The genes are TRBV7-9 and TRBJ2-6; tentative D call: TRBD1 (5 bases). Germline V CDR1 and CDR2: SEHNR, FQNEAQ (reference sequence). The V end was cut by 5 bases, the J end by 0 bases, with 17 bases between. The CDR3 consists of 18 residues.